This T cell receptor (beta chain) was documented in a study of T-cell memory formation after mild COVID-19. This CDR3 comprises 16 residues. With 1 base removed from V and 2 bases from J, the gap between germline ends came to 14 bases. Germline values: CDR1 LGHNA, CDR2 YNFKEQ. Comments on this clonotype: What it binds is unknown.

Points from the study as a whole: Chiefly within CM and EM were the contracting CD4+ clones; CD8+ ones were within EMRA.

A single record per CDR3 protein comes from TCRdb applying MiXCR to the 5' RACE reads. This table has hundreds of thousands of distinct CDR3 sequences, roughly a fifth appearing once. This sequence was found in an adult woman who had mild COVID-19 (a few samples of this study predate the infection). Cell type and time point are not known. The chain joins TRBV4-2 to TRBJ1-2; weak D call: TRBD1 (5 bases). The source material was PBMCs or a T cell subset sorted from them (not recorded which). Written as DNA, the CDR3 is TGTGCCAGCAGCCAAGGAGAGGGCAGGGACAACTATGGCTACACCTTC. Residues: CASSQGEGRDNYGYTF.